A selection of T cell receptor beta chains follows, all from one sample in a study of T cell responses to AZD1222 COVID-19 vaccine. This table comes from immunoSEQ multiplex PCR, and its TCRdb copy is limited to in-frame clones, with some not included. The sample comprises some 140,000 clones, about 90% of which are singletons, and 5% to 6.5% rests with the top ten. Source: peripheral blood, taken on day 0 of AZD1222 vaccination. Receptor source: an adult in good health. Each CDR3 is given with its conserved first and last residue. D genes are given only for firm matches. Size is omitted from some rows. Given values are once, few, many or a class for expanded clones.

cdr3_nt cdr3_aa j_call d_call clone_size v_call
TGCGCCAGCAGCTACCGGACGGATGAAAAACTGTTTTTT CASSYRTDEKLFF TRBJ1-4 - - TRBV5-1
TGTGCCACCAGTGATTTGGGCACTAGCGGGAGTTTGCGAGACACCGGGGAGCTGTTTTTT CATSDLGTSGSLRDTGELFF TRBJ2-2 TRBD2 - TRBV24-1
TGTGCCAGCAGCCCGGGACAGGGGGGAGGCGAAAAACTGTTTTTT CASSPGQGGGEKLFF TRBJ1-4 TRBD1 once TRBV7-2
TGTGCCAGCAGTTTAGGACAGGGGGTCAGACACGAGCAGTACTTC CASSLGQGVRHEQYF TRBJ2-7 TRBD1 - TRBV28
TGTGCCAGTAGTACCCCCCTAGCGGGAGGGCAAGGTGAGCAGTTCTTC CASSTPLAGGQGEQFF TRBJ2-1 TRBD2 - TRBV19
TGTGCCAGCAGCTTGGGGCTTACCACTGAAGCTTTCTTT CASSLGLTTEAFF TRBJ1-1 - - TRBV7-9
TGTGCCAGCAGTCCGACAGGGTTCGGTGGCTACACCTTC CASSPTGFGGYTF TRBJ1-2 TRBD1 - TRBV6-2/TRBV6-3
TGTGCCAGCAGTCCACTTAGCGTTGCAGATACGCAGTATTTT CASSPLSVADTQYF TRBJ2-3 - - TRBV6-5
TGCAGTGCTAGTTATGGGACGGGGCAGCCCCAGCATTTT CSASYGTGQPQHF TRBJ1-5 - - TRBV20-1
TGTGCCTGGAGTGGGGGTATGGACACTGAAGCTTTCTTT CAWSGGMDTEAFF TRBJ1-1 - - TRBV30
TGTGCCAGCGGAGGACGGACTTACCAAGAGACCCAGTACTTC CASGGRTYQETQYF TRBJ2-5 - - TRBV7-3
TGTGCTAGTGGTACACATTCAACTAATGAAAAACTGTTTTTT CASGTHSTNEKLFF TRBJ1-4 - few TRBV12-5
TGTGCCAGCAGCTTAGATAGGGCGGATGAAAAACTGTTTTTT CASSLDRADEKLFF TRBJ1-4 - - TRBV27
TGTGCCAGCGGGGGGAACACTGAAGCTTTCTTT CASGGNTEAFF TRBJ1-1 - - TRBV7-9
TGTGCCTGGATTCTAGCAAACACTGAAGCTTTCTTT CAWILANTEAFF TRBJ1-1 - - TRBV30
TGTGCCAGTACCCCGATATCCGGGGCCGGGGAGCTGTTTTTT CASTPISGAGELFF TRBJ2-2 - - TRBV19
TGTGCCAGCAGTCTAACAGGGGTCGGCTCACCCCTCCACTTT CASSLTGVGSPLHF TRBJ1-6 TRBD1 - TRBV28
TGTGCCAGCAGCTTGGGAAGGGCTCTGGCCAAAAACATTCAGTACTTC CASSLGRALAKNIQYF TRBJ2-4 - - TRBV5-6
TGCGCCAGCAGCCTAACAGTTCCCACTGAAGCTTTCTTT CASSLTVPTEAFF TRBJ1-1 - - TRBV5-1
TGTGCCAGCAGCTCCCGAACAGGGTCGAACACCGGGGAGCTGTTTTTT CASSSRTGSNTGELFF TRBJ2-2 - - TRBV7-8
TGTGCCAGCAGCCAAGAGGTGAGCTCCTACGAGCAGTACTTC CASSQEVSSYEQYF TRBJ2-7 - - TRBV3-1/TRBV3-2
TGTGCCAGCAGCTTAAAGGGACAGGCCCCCAGCGAGACCCAGTACTTC CASSLKGQAPSETQYF TRBJ2-5 TRBD1 - TRBV13
TGTGCCAGCTCACCAGAGGCTAGCGGGATTGGCGAGCAGTACTTC CASSPEASGIGEQYF TRBJ2-7 TRBD2 - TRBV18